Below, 20 T cell receptor beta chains from the same sample are listed, as sequenced in a study of T cell responses to AZD1222 COVID-19 vaccine (TCRdb year 2021). Sample time point, as interpreted from the label and publication: about 28 days (+/-7) after the second vaccine dose. The sample's treatment or condition label, decoded: meningococcal conjugate vaccine given as trial control. Libraries came from the immunoSEQ multiplex PCR assay. Not all clones reach the TCRdb copy of this immuneACCESS table, which keeps in-frame sequences only. Checked studies attribute under half of the gap to unresolved V genes and leave the rest unexplained. Within this sample are 110,000 or so clones, with approximately 90% of them counted one time only. The top ten clones comprise under 4.5% of the sample. The sample was peripheral blood, taken 28 days after the second dose of the MenACWY control vaccine. All receptors come from an adult who received the MenACWY meningococcal vaccine as a control.

The chain links TRBV5-4 to TRBJ2-3; D ambiguous. The CDR3 contains 15 residues. Trimming pared 4 bases from V and 7 bases from J, leaving 19 bases between. The V gene's germline CDR1 is SGHNT and CDR2 YYREEE (reference sequence). The CDR3 DNA follows: TGTGCCAGCAGCCCGGACCCGTCGGTCTCGAATACGCAGTATTTT. Encoded protein: CASSPDPSVSNTQYF.

This chain uses TRBV3-1 (or the pseudogene TRBV3-2) with TRBJ1-2; no clear D. CDR3 length: 14 amino acids. Germline loops: CDR1 LGHDT, CDR2 YNNKEL (reference sequence). Trimming stripped 1 base from V and 3 bases from J, with 9 bases between. The CDR3 coding sequence is TGTGCCAGCAGCCAAGTTCTAGATTACTATGGCTACACCTTC. It specifies CASSQVLDYYGYTF.

The chain is built from TRBV5-1 and TRBJ2-1, with TRBD1 matching over 7 bases. The V and J ends lost 0 bases and 0 bases, in that order; junction bases with no gene match: 3. The V gene's germline CDR1 is SGHRS and CDR2 YFSETQ. This CDR3 spans 16 amino acids. The CDR3 protein is CASSLEGQSSYNEQFF. DNA of the CDR3: TGCGCCAGCAGCTTGGAGGGACAGAGCTCCTACAATGAGCAGTTCTTC.

The chain carries TRBV11-2 and TRBJ2-2; weak D call: TRBD2 (6 bases). Germline assignment: CDR1 SGHAT and CDR2 FQNNGV. Trimming pared 3 bases from V and 4 bases from J, leaving 15 bases between. CDR3 length equals 16 residues. The CDR3 loop reads CASSFQGTRGTGELFF. The CDR3 bases are TGTGCCAGCAGCTTTCAAGGGACTCGGGGCACCGGGGAGCTGTTTTTT.

This chain links TRBV7-2 with TRBJ2-1; 10 positions agree with TRBD1. The CDR3 sequence is 16 residues long. V was pared by 7 bases and J by 4 bases, with 10 bases of the junction left unmatched. CDR1 is SGHTA, CDR2 FQGNSA, per germline. The CDR3 nucleotides read TGTGCCAGCAACTCAAAATCGGGACAGGGGTACAATGAGCAGTTCTTC. Translation gives CASNSKSGQGYNEQFF.

The V call is TRBV30, the J call TRBJ2-6, with 8 nucleotides matching TRBD1. V lost 5 bases to trimming and J lost 3 bases; unmatched junction nucleotides: 0. Germline V lookup: CDR1 GTSNPN, CDR2 SVGIG (reference sequence). The CDR3 consists of 13 residues. CDR3 sequence (DNA): TGTGCCTGGGGGACAGGTGGGGCCAACGTCCTGACTTTC. The encoded protein is CAWGTGGANVLTF.

V is TRBV28 and J is TRBJ1-2; no definite D call. The germline V gene has CDR1 MDHEN and CDR2 SYDVKM. The CDR3 loop spans 13 amino acids. V lost 6 bases, J lost 4 bases, and 12 bases lay in between. DNA of the CDR3: TGTGCCAGCAGGACTGTTAAACCCTATGGCTACACCTTC. It yields the protein CASRTVKPYGYTF.

The chain employs TRBV5-1 and TRBJ1-1; no clear D. V was trimmed by 5 bases and J by 0 bases, leaving 11 bases between them. The CDR3 length is 14 residues. Germline CDR1 is SGHRS and CDR2 is YFSETQ. CDR3 protein: CASREGRLNTEAFF. The CDR3 nucleotides read TGCGCCAGCAGGGAAGGCAGACTGAACACTGAAGCTTTCTTT.

This chain joins TRBV24-1 and TRBJ2-1; D is undetermined. This CDR3 comprises 15 residues. V lost 3 bases, J lost 4 bases, and 12 bases lay in between. Per germline, CDR1 KGHDR and CDR2 SFDVKD. The CDR3 coding sequence is TGTGCCACCAGTGATCCAATCTTTTTATACAATGAGCAGTTCTTC. The encoded protein is CATSDPIFLYNEQFF.

The gene calls are TRBV7-9 and TRBJ2-7, with D perhaps being TRBD1 or TRBD2 (5 bases each). CDR3 length equals 16 residues. Looked up from germline, CDR1 is SEHNR and CDR2 is FQNEAQ (reference sequence). Trimming left V 6 bases short and J 7 bases short, with 25 bases between. CDR3 sequence (DNA): TGTGCCAGCAGTTCCCCTTCCCGGGACGGCCAGTGGGAGCAGTACGTC. Translation: CASSSPSRDGQWEQYV.

V and J are TRBV24-1 and TRBJ2-2, with D possibly matching TRBD2 (5 bases). The germline V and J ends were trimmed by 9 bases and 0 bases, with 13 bases remaining between them. The CDR3 covers 15 residues. Germline V CDR1 and CDR2: KGHDR, SFDVKD. The CDR3 loop reads CATSLASTNTGELFF. The CDR3 DNA reads as TGTGCCACCTCCCTGGCTAGCACGAACACCGGGGAGCTGTTTTTT.

This chain uses TRBV5-4 with TRBJ1-2; TRBD1 might be the D (5 bases). The CDR3 length is 16 residues. V dropped 3 bases and J dropped 5 bases, with 20 bases sitting between them. CDR1 is SGHNT, CDR2 YYREEE, per germline (reference sequence). CDR3 region: CASSSTGGAITYGYTF. In DNA, the CDR3 is TGTGCCAGCAGCTCCACAGGAGGGGCAATTACTTATGGCTACACCTTC.

The chain joins TRBV9 to TRBJ2-3; D is unclear. V gave up 4 bases and J gave up 0 bases, with 12 bases separating them. CDR1 SGDLS and CDR2 YYNGEE come from the germline V gene. The CDR3 has 15 residues. The CDR3 DNA reads TGTGCCAGCAGCACCACGCCCCGGAGCACAGATACGCAGTATTTT. It translates to CASSTTPRSTDTQYF.

The J gene is TRBJ1-6, the V gene TRBV27, with 7 nucleotides matching TRBD1. J gave up 11 bases and V 5 bases, and 21 bases lay outside the gene matches. The germline V gene has CDR1 MNHEY and CDR2 SMNVEV (reference sequence). The CDR3 is 18 amino acids. The CDR3 region has the DNA TGTGCCAGCAGTCCCCGGACAGGTTTTGCCCTCATTATGGCACCCCTCCACTTT. Translated: CASSPRTGFALIMAPLHF.

There are a few counts of this clone. The chain carries TRBV6-1 and TRBJ1-6; 7 bases agree with TRBD1. The CDR3 covers 17 residues. With 0 bases clipped from V and 3 bases from J, the junction kept 5 bases outside the gene matches. The germline V gene has CDR1 MNHNS and CDR2 SASEGT. CDR3 in amino acids: CASSEAEGAVYNSPLHF. DNA for the CDR3: TGTGCCAGCAGTGAAGCTGAGGGGGCGGTCTATAATTCACCCCTCCACTTT.

The chain employs TRBV19 and TRBJ1-6; 7 bases are a match to TRBD1. The CDR3 contains 15 residues. Germline V lookup: CDR1 LNHDA, CDR2 SQIVND (reference sequence). V was clipped by 8 bases and J by 1 base; unmatched bases: 5. The CDR3 loop reads CASEPRGSYNSPLHF. In DNA form, the CDR3 reads TGTGCCAGTGAACCCAGGGGGTCCTATAATTCACCCCTCCACTTT.

The rearrangement links TRBV4-3 to TRBJ1-1, with unresolved D. Trimming left V 0 bases short and J 1 base short, with 3 bases between. The germline V gene has CDR1 LGHNA and CDR2 YSLEER. CDR3 length: 13 amino acids. In nucleotides, the CDR3 is TGCGCCAGCAGCCAAGAACAGAACACTGAAGCTTTCTTT. Amino acids: CASSQEQNTEAFF.

The V call is TRBV14, the J call TRBJ1-3, with D maybe TRBD1 (6 bases). CDR3 length equals 14 residues. Trimming left V 4 bases short and J 4 bases short, with 11 bases between. Germline V gene data show CDR1 as SGHDN and CDR2 as FVKESK. The CDR3 DNA sequence: TGTGCCAGCAGCCCTCAGGGGATAGGAAACACCATATATTTT. It encodes CASSPQGIGNTIYF.

The genes are TRBV7-9 and TRBJ2-7; either TRBD1 or TRBD2 may fit D (5 bases each). V lost 4 bases, J lost 1 base, and 14 bases lay in between. Germline V gene lookup returns CDR1 SEHNR and CDR2 FQNEAQ (reference sequence). This CDR3 has 15 residues. This CDR3 is CASSSGWGNSYEQYF. The CDR3 DNA follows: TGTGCCAGCAGCTCAGGGTGGGGGAATTCCTACGAGCAGTACTTC. Complete variable domain (other parts from reference TRBV7-9 and TRBJ2-7): DTGVSQNPRHKITKRGQNVTFRCDPISEHNRLYWYRQTLGQGPEFLTYFQNEAQLEKSRLLSDRFSAERPKGSFSTLEIQRTEQGDSAMYLCASSSGWGNSYEQYFGPGTRLTVT.

V is TRBV5-1 and J is TRBJ2-5; no firm D call. The CDR3 extends over 12 amino acids. Germline V gives CDR1 SGHRS, CDR2 YFSETQ. V was trimmed by 4 bases and J by 1 base, leaving 5 bases between them. Here the CDR3 reads CASSPSQETQYF. CDR3 DNA: TGCGCCAGCAGCCCATCCCAAGAGACCCAGTACTTC.